These 25 T cell receptor beta chains came from one sample sequenced in a study of T cell repertoires in cytomegalovirus infection. TCRdb used MiXCR to reprocess the reads, holding one entry per CDR3 protein. This table has about 400,000 distinct CDR3 sequences, around 18% appearing once. Sequencing was done on a sample of PBMCs. All receptors come from a human donor in good health (CMV status not recorded). Some clones in this sample may be carry-over from other donors' samples.

With regard to this clonotype: An end of the junction differs from the germline gene, which may be a read error. The chain combines TRBV30 with TRBJ2-1, with a tentative D call TRBD2 (6 bases). CDR3 size: 14 residues. CDR1 is GTSNPN and CDR2 is SVGIG in the germline V gene (reference sequence). CDR3: CAWSDYGGTNERFF. The CDR3 coding sequence is TGTGCCTGGAGCGACTACGGGGGAACAAATGAGCGGTTCTTC.

The chain uses TRBV18 and TRBJ1-2; tentative D call: TRBD1 (5 bases). The germline gives CDR1 KGHSH, CDR2 LQKENI. This CDR3 region has 15 residues. Trimming took 1 base from V and 4 from J, leaving 13 bases between them. CDR3 in amino acids: CASSPLRGPSYGYTF. The DNA for the CDR3 is TGTGCCAGCTCACCACTCCGGGGACCGAGCTATGGCTACACCTTC.

This clonotype is categorized as medium-sized. This CDR3 reads CASSLQGGGDGYTF. DNA for the CDR3: TGTGCCAGCAGCCTACAGGGCGGCGGAGATGGCTACACCTTC. The chain links TRBV6-1 to TRBJ1-2; possible D gene TRBD1, 6 bases. The CDR3 has 14 amino acids. V was shortened by 6 bases and J by 6 bases, with 17 bases between the two germline ends. Germline values: CDR1 MNHNS, CDR2 SASEGT.

The chain combines TRBV2 with TRBJ2-7, with D unresolved. Per the germline V gene, CDR1 is SNHLY and CDR2 is FYNNEI. The CDR3 extends over 13 amino acids. Trimming took 0 bases from V and 5 from J, leaving 8 bases between them. Here the CDR3 reads CASSEARIDEQYF. The CDR3 DNA follows: TGTGCCAGCAGTGAAGCGCGCATCGACGAGCAGTACTTC.

This clonotype was seen more than once but under ten times. This chain connects TRBV20-1 to TRBJ1-1, with D possibly being TRBD1 (5 bases). Germline V CDR1 and CDR2: DFQATT, SNEGSKA (reference sequence). V was cut by 1 base and J by 2 bases, with 20 bases left in between. The length of the CDR3 is 17 residues. CDR3 in amino acids: CSARVVAGLGENTEAFF. DNA for the CDR3: TGCAGTGCTAGAGTTGTCGCAGGGCTGGGAGAAAACACTGAAGCTTTCTTT.

The chain recombines TRBV7-9 with TRBJ2-4, with 8 bases matching TRBD1. Trimming removed 2 bases from V and 5 bases from J; junction bases left unmatched: 2. Germline V gene data show CDR1 as SEHNR and CDR2 as FQNEAQ (reference sequence). The CDR3 extends over 14 amino acids. The CDR3 reads CASSLQGAQNIQYF. The CDR3 DNA reads as TGTGCCAGCAGCTTACAGGGGGCCCAAAACATTCAGTACTTC.

The chain recombines TRBV28 with TRBJ1-1; D uncertain. This CDR3 region has 15 residues. The germline V gene has CDR1 MDHEN and CDR2 SYDVKM. Trimming took off 2 bases at V and 3 bases at J, with 13 bases between the two ends. CDR3 DNA sequence: TGTGCCAGCAGTTTACCCGGCGGATCGGACACTGAAGCTTTCTTT. This codes for CASSLPGGSDTEAFF.

Only a few counts were recorded for this clonotype. CDR3 nucleotides: TGTGCCAGCAGCCAGAGCGGGCCCTATGGCTACACCTTC. Residues: CASSQSGPYGYTF. The chain uses TRBV3-1 and TRBJ1-2; no reliable D call. V shed 3 bases and J shed 4 bases, with 9 bases lying between them. The CDR3 runs 13 residues. Germline-derived CDR1 and CDR2 are LGHDT and YNNKEL (reference sequence).

This clonotype was detected only a few times. The rearrangement joins TRBV7-9 to TRBJ2-2; D possibly corresponds to TRBD2 (6 bases). The CDR3 contains 13 residues. Germline CDR1 reads SEHNR; CDR2 reads FQNEAQ (reference sequence). For the CDR3, the DNA is TGTGCAACGTCGGGAGTTGGGACCGGGGAGCTGTTTTTT. It is translated as CATSGVGTGELFF.

The rearrangement links TRBV19 to TRBJ2-3, with 8 bases matching TRBD2. This CDR3 contains 17 residues. Germline loops: CDR1 LNHDA, CDR2 SQIVND (reference sequence). V lost 4 bases, J lost 8 bases, and 17 bases stayed unmatched. CDR3 nucleotides: TGTGCCAGTAGTAGGAGAGAAAAGGCGGGGGGTCAGGGTACGCAGTATTTT. Residues: CASSRREKAGGQGTQYF.

This clonotype has only a few counts. CDR3 sequence: CASITGNTIYF. The CDR3 DNA is TGTGCCAGCATTACTGGAAACACCATATATTTT. V and J are TRBV2 and TRBJ1-3; D unresolved. Germline lookup yields CDR1 SNHLY and CDR2 FYNNEI. CDR3 length equals 11 residues. Trimming pared 7 bases from V and 2 bases from J, leaving 3 bases between.

This clonotype has a single count. A much larger clone lies a single base off, so this may be a read error. The chain uses TRBV20-1 and TRBJ2-7, with 10 bases fitting TRBD2. The CDR3 has 15 residues. The V gene's germline CDR1 is DFQATT and CDR2 SNEGSKA (reference sequence). The CDR3 nucleotides read TGCAGTGGTAGACCCCTAGCGGGAGACGCCTACGAGCAGTACTTC. Translation: CSGRPLAGDAYEQYF.

Regarding this clonotype: A single base separates this from a much larger clone, so it may be a read error. No conserved phenylalanine or tryptophan ends this CDR3, so it is likely a read error. The chain is built from TRBV7-6 and TRBJ1-1, with D unresolved. The germline V gene encodes CDR1 SGHVS and CDR2 FNYEAQ. V lost 1 base to trimming and J lost 3 bases, with 9 bases between them. The CDR3 length is 14 residues. The CDR3 sequence: CASSLVSGYTEAFL. The CDR3 DNA is TGTGCCAGCAGCTTAGTTTCGGGTTACACTGAAGCTTTCCTT.

This clonotype was found many times. The chain links TRBV7-9 to TRBJ2-5, with a tentative D call TRBD2 (7 bases). The CDR3 covers 14 residues. Looked up from germline, CDR1 is SEHNR and CDR2 is FQNEAQ (reference sequence). Deletions cut 7 bases from V and 5 bases from J, with 17 bases between. CDR3 nucleotides: TGTGCCAGCATACCAAGGGGGGGTGGTGAGACCCAGTACTTC. Its translation is CASIPRGGGETQYF.

The J gene is TRBJ2-5, the V gene TRBV7-2; weak D call: TRBD2 (5 bases). Trimming left V 1 base short and J 3 bases short, with 9 bases between. This CDR3 comprises 14 residues. Germline V gene data show CDR1 as SGHTA and CDR2 as FQGNSA. CDR3 sequence (DNA): TGTGCCAGCAGCTTAGTGGTGAGGGAAGAGACCCAGTACTTC. Its protein is CASSLVVREETQYF.

This clonotype was seen at least ten times. The chain carries TRBV12-3 or TRBV12-4 and TRBJ2-2; D ambiguous. The V end lost 7 bases, the J end lost 1 base, and 7 bases lay between the germline ends. This CDR3 region has 13 residues. This CDR3 reads CASMSLNTGELFF. The CDR3 coding sequence is TGTGCCAGCATGTCATTGAACACCGGGGAGCTGTTTTTT.

This chain connects TRBV11-2 to TRBJ2-5; 8 bases map to TRBD1. V trimming: 5 bases; J trimming: 2 bases; junction bases outside the gene matches: 7. The CDR3 totals 15 residues. Germline V gene lookup returns CDR1 SGHAT and CDR2 FQNNGV. CDR3 sequence: CASSGRQGTQETQYF. CDR3 DNA: TGTGCCAGCAGCGGCCGACAGGGGACACAAGAGACCCAGTACTTC. The variable domain in full, with the rest retrieved from reference TRBV11-2 and TRBJ2-5, is EAGVAQSPRYKIIEKRQSVAFWCNPISGHATLYWYQQILGQGPKLLIQFQNNGVVDDSQLPKDRFSAERLKGVDSTLKIQPAKLEDSAVYLCASSGRQGTQETQYFGPGTRLLVL.

The sample holds many counts of this clonotype. The rearrangement joins TRBV12-3 or TRBV12-4 to TRBJ2-7; TRBD2 agrees at 14 bases. The CDR3 extends over 16 amino acids. The trim removed 0 bases at V and 5 bases at J, leaving 3 bases unmatched. The CDR3 spells CASSLALGLAGDEQYF. CDR3 in DNA: TGTGCCAGCAGTTTAGCGCTGGGACTAGCGGGAGACGAGCAGTACTTC.

This clonotype was found a few times. The chain employs TRBV20-1 and TRBJ1-1; 9 bases are a match to TRBD1. Germline CDR1 reads DFQATT; CDR2 reads SNEGSKA (reference sequence). There are 15 residues in the CDR3. J gave up 0 bases and V 5 bases, and 7 bases lay outside the gene matches. The CDR3 is CSARQGGGVNTEAFF. The CDR3, as DNA: TGCAGTGCTCGACAGGGGGGGGGGGTGAACACTGAAGCTTTCTTT.

The rearrangement joins TRBV20-1 to TRBJ2-3; D may correspond to TRBD1 or TRBD2 (5 bases each). This CDR3 region has 16 residues. Trimming removed 0 bases from V and 0 bases from J, with 13 bases in between. Germline assignment: CDR1 DFQATT and CDR2 SNEGSKA (reference sequence). The CDR3 here is CSARDLRGWSTDTQYF. The DNA for the CDR3 is TGCAGTGCTAGAGATTTGAGGGGATGGAGCACAGATACGCAGTATTTT.

This chain links TRBV24-1 with TRBJ1-1, with unresolved D. The germline gives CDR1 KGHDR, CDR2 SFDVKD. This CDR3 spans 8 amino acids. Trimming removed 9 bases at V and 12 bases at J, with 7 bases between. CDR3 region: CATAEPFF. CDR3 DNA sequence: TGTGCCACCGCCGAGCCTTTCTTT.

The J gene is TRBJ2-1, the V gene TRBV7-9; 8 positions match TRBD2. The V segment lost 2 bases and the J segment 0 bases; nucleotides outside the gene matches: 12. This CDR3 is 19 amino acids long. Per the germline V gene, CDR1 is SEHNR and CDR2 is FQNEAQ (reference sequence). In DNA, the CDR3 is TGTGCCAGCAGCTTACACGGGACTAGATTAATAAGCTCCTACAATGAGCAGTTCTTC. This translates into CASSLHGTRLISSYNEQFF.

This clonotype showed up just a few times. The CDR3 is CSAHAGGIGYGYTF. The CDR3 coding sequence is TGCAGTGCTCACGCGGGGGGCATCGGCTATGGCTACACCTTC. The chain employs TRBV20-1 and TRBJ1-2; tentatively, D is TRBD1 (6 bases). Between the trimmed V and J ends, which lost 5 bases and 4 bases, there was a span of 17 bases. The CDR3 loop spans 14 amino acids. Germline V gives CDR1 DFQATT, CDR2 SNEGSKA (reference sequence).

This clonotype showed up many times. CDR3 coding DNA: TGTGCCAGCAGGAGGGGGCTCAGGGAGACCCAGTACTTC. Protein sequence: CASRRGLRETQYF. J is TRBJ2-5 and V is TRBV6-1; 7 nucleotides match TRBD1. CDR3 length: 13 residues. From germline, CDR1 is MNHNS and CDR2 SASEGT. Germline trimming cut 6 bases from V and 5 bases from J; bases unmatched to any gene: 6.

This clonotype was seen a handful of times. The rearrangement joins TRBV27 to TRBJ2-7; D may match TRBD1 or TRBD2 (5 bases each). In germline, CDR1 is MNHEY, CDR2 SMNVEV (reference sequence). The ends were cut back, 6 bases at V and 1 base at J, with 16 bases in the middle. CDR3 length: 15 residues. The CDR3 reads CASRRQGVASYEQYF. For the CDR3, the DNA is TGTGCCAGCAGACGTCAGGGAGTAGCGTCCTACGAGCAGTACTTC.